This TCR beta chain was found in a study of cytomegalovirus exposure and HLA in healthy donors. Study context: Tens of millions of unique TCRs from HLA-typed donors made up an early data release. Broader study findings: It was confirmed in vitro that a few of the CMV-associated chains were specific for CMV antigens. Most CMV-associated TCR beta chains appeared HLA-restricted in a later analysis. Overall, under 200 TCR beta chains were annotated as cytomegalovirus-associated.

The CDR3 contains 11 residues. With 5 bases removed from V and 5 bases from J, the gap between germline ends came to 5 bases. The germline V gene encodes CDR1 SGHVS and CDR2 FQNEAQ. Concerning this clone itself: The antigen is undetermined.

The PCR made use of 60 Vbeta and 13 Jbeta primers. TCRdb's table, derived via immunoSEQ multiplex PCR, lists solely in-frame clones and lacks some. In total, the table holds around 76,000 clones. The V gene is TRBV7-8, the J gene TRBJ2-3; the D is unclear. This receptor was obtained from a woman between 55 and 75 years old in good health and CMV-seronegative. The sequenced sample consisted of PBMCs. The CDR3 region is CASSNQDTQYF. As DNA, the CDR3 is TGTGCCAGCAGCAATCAAGATACGCAGTATTTT.